One and the same sample provided the 32 T cell receptor beta chains below, sequenced in a study of T cell responses to AZD1222 COVID-19 vaccine. The data were produced by immunoSEQ multiplex PCR, yet TCRdb's version contains in-frame clones alone and is incomplete. The table lists over 150,000 clones, roughly 90% of them singletons. The material was peripheral blood, obtained 28 days after the second AZD1222 dose. The receptor source for this set is an adult who received the AZD1222 COVID-19 vaccine.

The rearrangement joins TRBV18 to TRBJ2-2; D not certain. Germline V gene sequence: CDR1 KGHSH, CDR2 LQKENI. The CDR3 spans 17 residues. Trimming shortened V by 3 bases and J by 4 bases, and 18 bases separated the two germline ends. CDR3 sequence reads: CASSPFTGSSLTGELFF. The DNA for the CDR3 is TGTGCCAGCTCACCCTTCACCGGATCTTCTCTCACCGGGGAGCTGTTTTTT.

This clone was counted only a few times. CDR3: CASRRSYLNTEAFF. DNA for the CDR3: TGTGCCAGCAGACGGAGTTACCTGAACACTGAAGCTTTCTTT. The chain carries TRBV2 and TRBJ1-1; no firm D call. The V end was cut by 6 bases, the J end by 0 bases, with 11 bases between. The CDR3 runs 14 residues. Per germline, CDR1 SNHLY and CDR2 FYNNEI.

This clone was seen more than once but under ten times. V and J are TRBV7-8 and TRBJ1-2; unclear D gene. V lost 0 bases and J lost 0, with 11 bases in between. Germline V lookup: CDR1 SGHVS, CDR2 FQNEAQ. The CDR3 spans 16 residues. DNA for the CDR3: TGTGCCAGCAGCTTAGCGGGCTGGGGAGCTAACTATGGCTACACCTTC. It encodes CASSLAGWGANYGYTF.

The CDR3 DNA reads as TGTGCCAGTAGGCTATTGGGGAGCGGTTTCAGGAACACTGAAGCTTTCTTT. Amino acids: CASRLLGSGFRNTEAFF. The chain recombines TRBV19 with TRBJ1-1, with D uncertain. The CDR3 is made up of 17 amino acids. With 6 bases removed from V and 1 base from J, the gap between germline ends came to 21 bases. CDR1 and CDR2 (germline): LNHDA, SQIVND (reference sequence).

The chain recombines TRBV4-1 with TRBJ2-7; D might be TRBD1 (6 bases). This CDR3 is built from 16 residues. CDR1 and CDR2 from the germline V gene are MGHRA and YSYEKL. V was pared by 0 bases and J by 2 bases, with 14 bases between. This CDR3 reads CASSQDVWQGTYEQYF. CDR3 sequence (DNA): TGCGCCAGCAGCCAAGATGTCTGGCAGGGGACCTACGAGCAGTACTTC.

The chain has TRBV9 and TRBJ2-1, with TRBD2 matching over 9 bases. The CDR3 totals 15 residues. J was trimmed by 5 bases and V by 4 bases; bases with no gene match: 7. Germline values: CDR1 SGDLS, CDR2 YYNGEE. CDR3 protein: CASSHSIAGDNEQFF. The CDR3 DNA sequence: TGTGCCAGCAGCCACTCAATAGCGGGGGACAATGAGCAGTTCTTC.

This chain uses TRBV6-2 or TRBV6-3 with TRBJ1-2; the D gene is possibly TRBD1 (6 bases). Germline assignment: CDR1 MNHEY and CDR2 SVGEGT. The V end was cut by 0 bases, the J end by 4 bases, with 12 bases between. This CDR3 comprises 15 residues. The CDR3, as DNA: TGTGCCAGCAGTTACTCAGGGGGGCGCGCCTATGGCTACACCTTC. It yields the protein CASSYSGGRAYGYTF.

The rearrangement uses TRBV9 and TRBJ1-1; D remains ambiguous. Per germline, CDR1 SGDLS and CDR2 YYNGEE. The CDR3 is 14 residues long. V dropped 0 bases and J dropped 3 bases, with 9 bases sitting between them. The CDR3: CASSVVAGYTEAFF. The DNA of the CDR3 is TGTGCCAGCAGCGTAGTCGCGGGATACACTGAAGCTTTCTTT.

This rearrangement joins TRBV2 to TRBJ2-1, with 9 nucleotides matching TRBD2. V lost 6 bases, J lost 4 bases, and 16 bases stayed unmatched. Germline V gene lookup returns CDR1 SNHLY and CDR2 FYNNEI. The CDR3 is 18 amino acids. The CDR3 loop is CASSREVSGGTIYNEQFF. CDR3 DNA sequence: TGTGCCAGCAGCCGGGAGGTCAGCGGGGGGACCATTTACAATGAGCAGTTCTTC.

The J gene is TRBJ1-6, the V gene TRBV6-5; D ambiguous. This CDR3 contains 13 residues. Germline V gene sequence: CDR1 MNHEY, CDR2 SVGAGI. Trimming pared 8 bases from V and 9 bases from J, leaving 14 bases between. CDR3 sequence reads: CASFAAASSPLHF. CDR3 coding DNA: TGTGCCAGCTTCGCGGCAGCTTCTTCACCCCTCCACTTT.

The chain uses TRBV5-4 and TRBJ1-2, with D perhaps matching TRBD1 (6 bases). Germline loops: CDR1 SGHNT, CDR2 YYREEE (reference sequence). This CDR3 region has 16 residues. Trimming removed 4 bases from V and 1 base from J, with 17 bases in between. CDR3: CASSTGTLPFNYGYTF. The DNA of the CDR3 is TGTGCCAGCAGCACCGGGACATTGCCCTTTAACTATGGCTACACCTTC.

The chain employs TRBV12-3 or TRBV12-4 and TRBJ2-5, with D unclear. The ends were cut back, 3 bases at V and 4 bases at J, with 6 bases in the middle. This CDR3 region has 12 residues. CDR3 sequence reads: CASSFSGETQYF. CDR3 nucleotides: TGTGCCAGCAGTTTCTCGGGAGAGACCCAGTACTTC.

The J gene is TRBJ1-2, the V gene TRBV4-2, with D unresolved. V lost 2 bases and J lost 5, with 15 bases in between. This CDR3 is built from 15 residues. CDR1 LGHNA and CDR2 YNFKEQ come from the germline V gene. CDR3 in amino acids: CASSQTDFTAYGYTF. CDR3 DNA sequence: TGTGCCAGCAGCCAAACGGATTTTACAGCGTATGGCTACACCTTC.

The CDR3 is CASRPSQGAYGYTF. CDR3 DNA sequence: TGTGCCAGCAGACCCTCACAGGGGGCCTATGGCTACACCTTC. This sequence joins TRBV6-5 and TRBJ1-2, with 9 bases identical to TRBD1. V lost 6 bases, J lost 4 bases, and 6 bases stayed unmatched. The CDR3 totals 14 residues. Germline V CDR1 and CDR2: MNHEY, SVGAGI.

The chain has TRBV30 and TRBJ2-1, with a possible D match to TRBD2 (7 bases). Trimming removed 2 bases at V and 9 bases at J, with 14 bases between. This CDR3 has 13 amino acids. CDR1 is GTSNPN and CDR2 is SVGIG in the germline V gene (reference sequence). CDR3 sequence: CAWSRGGAIEQFF. The CDR3 nucleotides are TGTGCCTGGAGTAGGGGGGGGGCCATTGAGCAGTTCTTC. Based on the CDR3 plus reference TRBV30 and TRBJ2-1, the full variable domain is SQTIHQWPATLVQPVGSPLSLECTVEGTSNPNLYWYRQAAGRGLQLLFYSVGIGQISSEVPQNLSASRPQDRQFILSSKKLLLSDSGFYLCAWSRGGAIEQFFGPGTRLTVL.

The chain couples TRBV6-5 to TRBJ1-1, with D hard to call. The CDR3 is 11 amino acids. With 2 bases removed from V and 7 bases from J, the gap between germline ends came to 5 bases. Germline lookup yields CDR1 MNHEY and CDR2 SVGAGI. This chain's CDR3 is CASSYAGEAFF. In DNA form, the CDR3 reads TGTGCCAGCAGTTACGCGGGTGAAGCTTTCTTT.

V gene TRBV20-1 combines with J gene TRBJ1-1; TRBD1 aligns across 7 bases. The trim removed 3 bases at V and 1 base at J, leaving 2 bases unmatched. Germline assignment: CDR1 DFQATT and CDR2 SNEGSKA (reference sequence). The CDR3 is 13 amino acids. CDR3 sequence (DNA): TGCAGTGCTAGTACAGGGGCGAACACTGAAGCTTTCTTT. As protein: CSASTGANTEAFF.

This chain links TRBV9 with TRBJ2-3; no reliable D call. This CDR3 contains 14 residues. In germline, CDR1 is SGDLS, CDR2 YYNGEE. Trimming stripped 3 bases from V and 7 bases from J, with 15 bases between. CDR3 nucleotide sequence: TGTGCCAGCAGCGCTAAACTCAACAAGAATACGCAGTATTTT. This translates into CASSAKLNKNTQYF.

The chain is built from TRBV6-5 and TRBJ1-1, with TRBD1 identical over 7 bases. The V segment lost 8 bases and the J segment 11 bases; nucleotides outside the gene matches: 8. This CDR3 is 11 amino acids long. In germline, CDR1 is MNHEY, CDR2 SVGAGI. CDR3 nucleotides: TGTGCCAGCCGACAGGGCTATAGGGCTTTCTTT. Its protein product is CASRQGYRAFF.

The chain joins TRBV6-5 to TRBJ2-7; D remains unclear. Trimming left V 10 bases short and J 4 bases short, with 8 bases between. Germline V gene data show CDR1 as MNHEY and CDR2 as SVGAGI. There are 10 residues in the CDR3. CDR3 sequence: CATLSYEQYF. The CDR3 DNA reads TGTGCCACCCTATCTTACGAGCAGTACTTC.

With respect to this clone: The junction departs from germline at one end; a sequencing error may be responsible. In DNA, the CDR3 is TGTGCCAGCAATTTGGCGGTAAACAGTGAAGCTTTCTTT. Its protein is CASNLAVNSEAFF. This rearrangement joins TRBV5-5 to TRBJ1-1, with unresolved D. Per the germline V gene, CDR1 is SGHKS and CDR2 is YYEKEE (reference sequence). The length of the CDR3 is 13 residues.

This chain uses TRBV4-1 with TRBJ2-5; D uncertain. CDR1 MGHRA and CDR2 YSYEKL come from the germline V gene. The ends were cut back, 0 bases at V and 5 bases at J, with 16 bases in the middle. This CDR3 region has 16 residues. CDR3 region: CASSQEFGGVWETQYF. CDR3 DNA sequence: TGCGCCAGCAGCCAAGAATTCGGCGGCGTCTGGGAGACCCAGTACTTC.

The chain recombines TRBV6-5 with TRBJ1-1, with D uncertain. Germline-derived CDR1 and CDR2 are MNHEY and SVGAGI. The CDR3 extends over 16 amino acids. V was trimmed by 4 bases and J by 1 base, leaving 16 bases between them. The CDR3 spells CASSLYAGPTNTEAFF. As DNA, the CDR3 is TGTGCCAGCAGTTTATATGCCGGGCCTACGAACACTGAAGCTTTCTTT.

The rearrangement uses TRBV3-1 (or the pseudogene TRBV3-2) and TRBJ2-5; D is unclear. V gave up 1 base and J gave up 2 bases, with 20 bases separating them. The germline V gene has CDR1 LGHDT and CDR2 YNNKEL (reference sequence). The CDR3 length is 18 residues. CDR3 DNA: TGTGCCAGCAGCCAAGTCTTATTGGAGTACGGTGATCAAGAGACCCAGTACTTC. Its protein product is CASSQVLLEYGDQETQYF.

This chain joins TRBV5-1 and TRBJ2-1; no reliable D call. This CDR3 comprises 14 residues. The V end lost 3 bases, the J end lost 8 bases, and 15 bases lay between the germline ends. Looked up from germline, CDR1 is SGHRS and CDR2 is YFSETQ. The CDR3 DNA follows: TGCGCCAGCAGCTGGCTCTATCCATGGGATGAGCAGTTCTTC. Translated: CASSWLYPWDEQFF.

V and J are TRBV6-5 and TRBJ1-1; D unresolved. The germline gives CDR1 MNHEY, CDR2 SVGAGI. The CDR3 has 15 amino acids. The V end was cut by 0 bases, the J end by 0 bases, with 8 bases between. The CDR3 region has the DNA TGTGCCAGCAGTTACTCGAACAGCCTGAACACTGAAGCTTTCTTT. This gives the protein CASSYSNSLNTEAFF.

This sequence joins TRBV6-5 and TRBJ1-2; D not certain. CDR1 and CDR2 from the germline V gene are MNHEY and SVGAGI. V lost 10 bases and J 4 bases, leaving 16 bases between the germline ends. This CDR3 is built from 13 residues. The CDR3 DNA reads TGTGCCACTGGCCTACAGAGATCCTATGGCTACACCTTC. Amino acid sequence: CATGLQRSYGYTF.

This chain joins TRBV1 and TRBJ2-7. TRBV1 constitutes a pseudogene. This CDR3 has 21 amino acids. For the CDR3, the DNA is TGCACCAGCAGCCCCGCGGCCCTGAGGTTGGGGGTGGACCGACTAACCTACGAGCAGTACTTC. Translation: CTSSPAALRLGVDRLTYEQYF.

The gene calls are TRBV19 and TRBJ1-2; D is undetermined. V was clipped by 1 base and J by 0 bases, with 9 bases between them. This CDR3 region has 15 residues. The germline CDR1 and CDR2 sequences are LNHDA and SQIVND (reference sequence). The CDR3 loop is CASSIGPWANYGYTF. The DNA of the CDR3 is TGTGCCAGTAGTATAGGGCCATGGGCTAACTATGGCTACACCTTC.

This chain links TRBV30 with TRBJ1-1; TRBD1 aligns across 12 bases. This CDR3 contains 15 residues. Germline V gene sequence: CDR1 GTSNPN, CDR2 SVGIG (reference sequence). Germline trimming cut 3 bases from V and 5 bases from J; bases unmatched to any gene: 7. Here the CDR3 reads CAWRARDRGRTEAFF. The CDR3, as DNA: TGTGCCTGGAGAGCCCGGGACAGGGGGCGTACTGAAGCTTTCTTT.

The chain carries TRBV9 and TRBJ2-1; 14 bases align to TRBD2. Germline V gene data show CDR1 as SGDLS and CDR2 as YYNGEE. The V gene end was trimmed by 7 bases and the J gene end by 0 bases; junction bases not matched to a gene: 6. The CDR3 spans 17 residues. CDR3 coding DNA: TGTGCCAGCGGACTAGCGGGGGGCTCGAGCTCCTACAATGAGCAGTTCTTC. This translates into CASGLAGGSSSYNEQFF.

This clone was counted a few times. The gene calls are TRBV10-3 and TRBJ1-3; D is unresolved. V lost 6 bases and J lost 3, with 12 bases in between. Germline V gives CDR1 ENHRY, CDR2 SYGVKD. The CDR3 extends over 14 amino acids. CDR3 protein: CAIRADIRGNTIYF. The CDR3 bases are TGTGCCATCAGGGCGGATATCCGTGGAAACACCATATATTTT.